These 10 T cell receptor beta chains were sequenced from one sample in a study of regulatory and conventional T cells in RAG deficiency. Some clones are missing from TCRdb's copy, which holds only in-frame ones; the method was immunoSEQ multiplex PCR. This repertoire shows around 31,000 clones, around 89% found once; its top ten account for 5% to 5.5%. These records were also assigned to another study, of regulatory T cells. That investigation notes: Primers: 52 TRBV forward and 13 TRBJ reverse.

Input material: CD8+ T cells sorted from blood. The receptors were sampled from a human donor in good health.

V and J are TRBV11-1 and TRBJ2-7, with a weak D call TRBD2 (5 bases). With 5 bases removed from V and 4 bases from J, the gap between germline ends came to 12 bases. There are 13 residues in the CDR3. CDR1 and CDR2 (germline): SGHAT, FQDESV (reference sequence). CDR3 DNA: TGTGCCAGCAGCCCTGGACTGACGTACGAGCAGTACTTC. Translated, it gives CASSPGLTYEQYF.

This chain's CDR3 is CASSFRSGENTEAFF. CDR3 nucleotides: TGTGCCAGCAGCTTCCGCTCTGGGGAGAACACTGAAGCTTTCTTT. The chain is built from TRBV11-2 and TRBJ1-1; D is undetermined. This CDR3 region has 15 residues. Germline loops: CDR1 SGHAT, CDR2 FQNNGV. V lost 3 bases and J lost 1, with 12 bases in between.

The chain combines TRBV5-6 with TRBJ2-5; D gene unclear. The V end lost 0 bases, the J end lost 4 bases, and 10 bases lay between the germline ends. CDR1 is SGHDT, CDR2 YYEEEE, per germline. CDR3 size: 14 residues. Written as DNA, the CDR3 is TGTGCCAGCAGCTTGGTAGGGTCCCGAGAGACCCAGTACTTC. Its protein product is CASSLVGSRETQYF. Full variable domain (outside the CDR3, taken from reference TRBV5-6 and TRBJ2-5): DAGVTQSPTHLIKTRGQQVTLRCSPKSGHDTVSWYQQALGQGPQFIFQYYEEEERQRGNFPDRFSGHQFPNYSSELNVNALLLGDSALYLCASSLVGSRETQYFGPGTRLLVL.

The J gene is TRBJ2-1, the V gene TRBV7-3; 14 bases match TRBD2. Germline V gene lookup returns CDR1 SGHTA and CDR2 FQGTGA. The J segment lost 8 bases and the V segment lost 5 bases, leaving 5 bases of the junction unmatched. This CDR3 is built from 15 residues. Here the CDR3 DNA reads TGTGCCAGCAGCCTGGGACTAGCGGGGGAGGATGAGCAGTTCTTC. Translated, it gives CASSLGLAGEDEQFF.

CDR3 nucleotide sequence: TGTGCCTGGAGTCCGGGACAGGGTTGGTACGAGCAGTACTTC. Amino acid sequence: CAWSPGQGWYEQYF. The chain uses TRBV30 and TRBJ2-7, with TRBD1 identical over 9 bases. The CDR3 has 14 amino acids. Losses at the gene ends were 2 bases for V and 4 bases for J; bases not matched to a gene: 6. Germline V lookup: CDR1 GTSNPN, CDR2 SVGIG (reference sequence).

The chain is built from TRBV15 and TRBJ2-6; tentatively, D is TRBD2 (6 bases). The CDR3 covers 15 residues. Trimming shortened V by 3 bases and J by 0 bases, and 6 bases separated the two germline ends. Germline lookup yields CDR1 LNHNV and CDR2 YYDKDF (reference sequence). CDR3 in amino acids: CATSSGSSGANVLTF. The CDR3 DNA reads TGTGCCACCAGCAGCGGGAGCTCTGGGGCCAACGTCCTGACTTTC.

This rearrangement joins TRBV7-9 to TRBJ2-2; TRBD2 matches at 9 bases. The J segment lost 6 bases and the V segment lost 3 bases, leaving 5 bases of the junction unmatched. The germline V gene encodes CDR1 SEHNR and CDR2 FQNEAQ (reference sequence). The length of the CDR3 is 15 residues. CDR3 residues: CASSFARGGSGELFF. The CDR3 coding sequence is TGTGCCAGCAGCTTCGCGCGGGGGGGCTCCGGGGAGCTGTTTTTT. Full variable domain (rest looked up from reference TRBV7-9 and TRBJ2-2): DTGVSQNPRHKITKRGQNVTFRCDPISEHNRLYWYRQTLGQGPEFLTYFQNEAQLEKSRLLSDRFSAERPKGSFSTLEIQRTEQGDSAMYLCASSFARGGSGELFFGEGSRLTVL.

V and J are TRBV4-2 and TRBJ1-1; TRBD1 agrees at 7 bases. The length of the CDR3 is 15 residues. Trimming cost V 1 base and J 4 bases; bases outside gene matches: 6. Germline V lookup: CDR1 LGHNA, CDR2 YNFKEQ. CDR3 bases: TGTGCCAGCAGCCAAGTTCTTCAGGGGGGCACTGAAGCTTTCTTT. The encoded protein is CASSQVLQGGTEAFF.

The rearrangement joins TRBV6-1 to TRBJ2-3; the D is unclear. The germline gives CDR1 MNHNS, CDR2 SASEGT. The CDR3 totals 14 residues. The ends were cut back, 4 bases at V and 4 bases at J, with 12 bases in the middle. CDR3 bases: TGTGCCAGCAGTGCCCTCTCTAGGGCAGATACGCAGTATTTT. This gives the protein CASSALSRADTQYF.

V and J are TRBV29-1 and TRBJ1-2, with a tentative D call TRBD1 (6 bases). Trimming cost V 6 bases and J 4 bases, with 12 bases left between them. Germline lookup yields CDR1 SQVTM and CDR2 ANQGSEA. The CDR3 spans 12 residues. CDR3 DNA: TGCAGCGTGGACCAGGGGCCCTATGGCTACACCTTC. Amino acid sequence: CSVDQGPYGYTF. Using reference TRBV29-1 and TRBJ1-2 for the parts outside the CDR3, the full variable domain is SAVISQKPSRDICQRGTSLTIQCQVDSQVTMMFWYRQQPGQSLTLIATANQGSEATYESGFVIDKFPISRPNLTFSTLTVSNMSPEDSSIYLCSVDQGPYGYTFGSGTRLTVV.